The 6 T cell receptor beta chains given below trace back to one sample, sequenced in a study of blood T cell repertoires in COVID-19. Data came from immunoSEQ multiplex PCR; TCRdb stores just in-frame clones and leaves some out. The sample carries over 45,000 clones, over 80% recorded once. Source material: peripheral blood. The source of these receptors is a man in his sixties or seventies with acute or convalescent COVID-19.

The gene calls are TRBV20-1 and TRBJ2-5; D call uncertain. Germline values: CDR1 DFQATT, CDR2 SNEGSKA (reference sequence). V shed 5 bases and J shed 5 bases, with 9 bases lying between them. This CDR3 has 11 amino acids. The CDR3 DNA reads TGCAGTGCTTCGTGGCAGGAGACCCAGTACTTC. This translates into CSASWQETQYF.

The chain couples TRBV28 to TRBJ1-2; 9 bases map to TRBD1. This CDR3 has 14 amino acids. CDR1 and CDR2 (germline): MDHEN, SYDVKM. V shed 5 bases and J 5 bases; nucleotides not matched to a gene: 6. The DNA for the CDR3 is TGTGCCAGCAGTATACAGGGGGCGGTATATGGCTACACCTTC. It encodes CASSIQGAVYGYTF.

J is TRBJ2-3 and V is TRBV19; TRBD1 agrees at 9 bases. The CDR3 runs to 15 residues. The V gene end was trimmed by 7 bases and the J gene end by 4 bases; junction bases not matched to a gene: 9. Germline V gene lookup returns CDR1 LNHDA and CDR2 SQIVND (reference sequence). CDR3 sequence: CASTPGRTGADTQYF. The DNA for the CDR3 is TGTGCCAGTACCCCCGGGAGGACAGGGGCAGATACGCAGTATTTT.

The chain combines TRBV7-6 with TRBJ2-3, with 8 bases that match TRBD2. The CDR3 runs 15 residues. Germline values: CDR1 SGHVS, CDR2 FNYEAQ. Losses at the gene ends were 3 bases for V and 2 bases for J; bases not matched to a gene: 4. The CDR3 region is CASSFAGGNTDTQYF. DNA of the CDR3: TGTGCCAGCAGCTTCGCGGGGGGTAACACAGATACGCAGTATTTT. Full variable domain (rest looked up from reference TRBV7-6 and TRBJ2-3): GAGVSQSPRYKVTKRGQDVALRCDPISGHVSLYWYRQALGQGPEFLTYFNYEAQQDKSGLPNDRFSAERPEGSISTLTIQRTEQRDSAMYRCASSFAGGNTDTQYFGPGTRLTVL.

The chain employs TRBV5-1 and TRBJ2-2; D call uncertain. This CDR3 contains 14 residues. CDR1 SGHRS and CDR2 YFSETQ come from the germline V gene. V shed 0 bases and J shed 3 bases, with 6 bases lying between them. The CDR3 DNA reads as TGCGCCAGCAGCTTGGGAACATACACCGGGGAGCTGTTTTTT. It is translated as CASSLGTYTGELFF. The whole variable domain, remainder taken from reference TRBV5-1 and TRBJ2-2, is KAGVTQTPRYLIKTRGQQVTLSCSPISGHRSVSWYQQTPGQGLQFLFEYFSETQRNKGNFPGRFSGRQFSNSRSEMNVSTLELGDSALYLCASSLGTYTGELFFGEGSRLTVL.

This clone was detected a few times. This chain links TRBV12-3 or TRBV12-4 with TRBJ2-7; D possibly corresponds to TRBD2 (6 bases). Trimming took off 7 bases at V and 1 base at J, with 8 bases between the two ends. The CDR3 has 12 residues. CDR3 sequence reads: CASNRGSYEQYF. Here the CDR3 DNA reads TGTGCCAGCAATCGGGGGTCCTACGAGCAGTACTTC.